The 21 T cell receptor beta chains below come from one sample, sequenced in a study of cytomegalovirus exposure and HLA in healthy donors. Vbeta (60) and Jbeta (13) primers were used in the PCR. Repertoires were generated with immunoSEQ multiplex PCR, while TCRdb's copy carries only in-frame clones and drops some. The data show about 180,000 clones, with about three quarters seen just once and about 6.4% held by the top ten. The specimen sequenced was PBMCs. The receptor set was obtained from a man aged 40-49 years in good health and CMV-seropositive.

The rearrangement joins TRBV27 to TRBJ2-1; 7 bases fit TRBD2. This CDR3 spans 15 amino acids. V gave up 5 bases and J gave up 0 bases; unmatched junction bases: 4. Looked up from germline, CDR1 is MNHEY and CDR2 is SMNVEV (reference sequence). The CDR3: CASSPWGGSYNEQFF. The CDR3, as DNA: TGTGCCAGCAGTCCCTGGGGGGGCTCCTACAATGAGCAGTTCTTC.

This chain uses TRBV7-9 with TRBJ2-7; D is unresolved. This CDR3 spans 13 amino acids. The V gene lost 2 bases and the J gene lost 3 bases, with 8 bases spanning the gap. Germline V CDR1 and CDR2: SEHNR, FQNEAQ (reference sequence). In nucleotides, the CDR3 is TGTGCCAGCAGCTTATCCCCAGGCTACGAGCAGTACTTC. Translated, it gives CASSLSPGYEQYF.

The chain links TRBV11-3 to TRBJ2-1, with 8 bases fitting TRBD2. CDR1 is SGHNT and CDR2 is YENEEA in the germline V gene. J gave up 5 bases and V 2 bases, and 2 bases lay outside the gene matches. The CDR3 totals 14 residues. The CDR3 bases are TGTGCCAGCAGCTTAAAGCGGGAGAACAATGAGCAGTTCTTC. It specifies CASSLKRENNEQFF.

This clone was found a few times. Written as DNA, the CDR3 is TGTGCCAGCAGCATCGGGGGACGGATGAACACTGAAGCTTTCTTT. Translating it yields CASSIGGRMNTEAFF. V is TRBV28 and J is TRBJ1-1; TRBD1 is a possible D gene (5 bases). The CDR3 totals 15 residues. From germline, CDR1 is MDHEN and CDR2 SYDVKM. V dropped 6 bases and J dropped 0 bases, with 14 bases sitting between them.

For the CDR3, the DNA is TGTGCCACGCGGGGAGACTATGGCTACACCTTC. Protein product: CATRGDYGYTF. V and J are TRBV7-9 and TRBJ1-2; D unresolved. The CDR3 spans 11 residues. V was shortened by 10 bases and J by 3 bases, with 9 bases between the two germline ends. Per germline, CDR1 SEHNR and CDR2 FQNEAQ (reference sequence).

The rearrangement links TRBV2 to TRBJ2-3; 7 bases map to TRBD2. The germline V gene has CDR1 SNHLY and CDR2 FYNNEI. The CDR3 runs to 14 residues. J was trimmed by 0 bases and V by 9 bases; bases with no gene match: 6. CDR3 residues: CARSGGSSTDTQYF. In nucleotides, the CDR3 is TGTGCCAGGTCGGGCGGGAGCAGCACAGATACGCAGTATTTT.

The chain joins TRBV15 to TRBJ2-7, with D possibly being TRBD1 (5 bases). The CDR3 runs to 14 residues. Trimming removed 3 bases from V and 3 bases from J, with 12 bases in between. Germline loops: CDR1 LNHNV, CDR2 YYDKDF (reference sequence). DNA of the CDR3: TGTGCCACCAGCAGCGGTAAAGGGGTCTACGAGCAGTACTTC. Translation gives CATSSGKGVYEQYF.

V and J are TRBV27 and TRBJ2-5, with 7 bases aligning to TRBD1. V gave up 6 bases and J gave up 2 bases; unmatched junction bases: 12. The CDR3 extends over 16 amino acids. CDR1 and CDR2 from the germline V gene are MNHEY and SMNVEV (reference sequence). The CDR3 protein is CASRERGQSSQETQYF. The CDR3 DNA sequence: TGTGCCAGCAGGGAAAGGGGACAGTCTTCGCAAGAGACCCAGTACTTC.

V and J are TRBV6-5 and TRBJ1-4; 9 bases match TRBD1. V was clipped by 5 bases and J by 7 bases; unmatched bases: 5. The germline gives CDR1 MNHEY, CDR2 SVGAGI. The CDR3 consists of 14 residues. The CDR3 sequence: CASSNRGLSEKLFF. The CDR3 region has the DNA TGTGCCAGCAGTAACAGGGGGCTGAGTGAAAAACTGTTTTTT.

J is TRBJ2-3 and V is TRBV7-3; 8 nucleotides match TRBD2. The V gene end was trimmed by 3 bases and the J gene end by 4 bases; junction bases not matched to a gene: 3. In germline, CDR1 is SGHTA, CDR2 FQGTGA. This CDR3 is built from 14 residues. CDR3 amino acids: CASSFSGRADTQYF. The CDR3 region has the DNA TGTGCCAGCAGCTTTTCCGGGAGGGCAGATACGCAGTATTTT.

This clone was detected only once. This chain links TRBV9 with TRBJ2-6; 12 bases align to TRBD2. Losses at the gene ends were 5 bases for V and 0 bases for J; bases not matched to a gene: 6. This CDR3 region has 18 residues. Germline assignment: CDR1 SGDLS and CDR2 YYNGEE. CDR3 nucleotides: TGTGCCAGCAGTCCAGGACTAGCGGGGTACTCTGGGGCCAACGTCCTGACTTTC. Translated: CASSPGLAGYSGANVLTF. The full variable domain, its missing parts supplied by reference TRBV9 and TRBJ2-6, is DSGVTQTPKHLITATGQRVTLRCSPRSGDLSVYWYQQSLDQGLQFLIQYYNGEERAKGNILERFSAQQFPDLHSELNLSSLELGDSALYFCASSPGLAGYSGANVLTFGAGSRLTVL.

J is TRBJ2-1 and V is TRBV7-9; D ambiguous. V was trimmed by 5 bases and J by 8 bases, leaving 7 bases between them. The length of the CDR3 is 11 residues. Germline CDR1 reads SEHNR; CDR2 reads FQNEAQ (reference sequence). CDR3 residues: CASSRSDEQFF. The CDR3 DNA follows: TGTGCCAGCAGCCGGAGCGATGAGCAGTTCTTC.

This chain joins TRBV6-5 and TRBJ2-3; TRBD2 aligns across 7 bases. Germline CDR1 and CDR2: MNHEY and SVGAGI. V trimming: 5 bases; J trimming: 4 bases; junction bases outside the gene matches: 3. The CDR3 is 13 residues long. CDR3 region: CASSQRDADTQYF. CDR3 in DNA: TGTGCCAGCAGTCAGCGGGACGCAGATACGCAGTATTTT.

The chain couples TRBV6-1 to TRBJ1-1, with D unclear. In germline, CDR1 is MNHNS, CDR2 SASEGT. Deletions cut 7 bases from V and 5 bases from J, with 17 bases between. The CDR3 is made up of 14 amino acids. The CDR3 DNA reads TGTGCCAGCACTACCCGGGTACAAGGAACTGAAGCTTTCTTT. Protein product: CASTTRVQGTEAFF.

This sequence joins TRBV5-1 and TRBJ2-5; tentatively, D is TRBD1 (5 bases). Germline-derived CDR1 and CDR2 are SGHRS and YFSETQ. CDR3 length: 14 residues. V was trimmed by 0 bases and J by 5 bases, leaving 11 bases between them. CDR3 coding DNA: TGCGCCAGCAGCTTGGATCAGGGTTGGGAGACCCAGTACTTC. As protein: CASSLDQGWETQYF.

The chain uses TRBV29-1 and TRBJ2-7; the match to TRBD2 covers 13 bases. This CDR3 contains 14 residues. Germline V gene data show CDR1 as SQVTM and CDR2 as ANQGSEA. Trimming removed 6 bases from V and 5 bases from J; junction bases left unmatched: 7. CDR3 amino acids: CSVAGTSGVHEQYF. The CDR3 DNA sequence: TGCAGCGTGGCCGGGACTAGCGGGGTCCACGAGCAGTACTTC.

This chain connects TRBV10-1 to TRBJ1-6; TRBD1 matches at 7 bases. V lost 2 bases and J lost 7; bases outside the gene matches: 2. CDR3 length equals 14 residues. Looked up from germline, CDR1 is WNHNN and CDR2 is SYGVQD (reference sequence). The CDR3 nucleotides read TGCGCCAGCAGTGAGACAGGGGAGAATTCACCCCTCCACTTT. Encoded protein: CASSETGENSPLHF.

The rearrangement links TRBV9 to TRBJ2-2; possible D gene TRBD2, 9 bases. Looked up from germline, CDR1 is SGDLS and CDR2 is YYNGEE. This CDR3 has 19 amino acids. The V gene lost 4 bases and the J gene lost 3 bases, with 25 bases spanning the gap. CDR3 coding DNA: TGTGCCAGCAGCCGAGGTAGCGGGAGCACAGGGGGGGACACCGGGGAGCTGTTTTTT. This sequence encodes CASSRGSGSTGGDTGELFF.

The chain combines TRBV2 with TRBJ2-2; D gene uncertain. V was pared by 6 bases and J by 1 base, with 9 bases between. The CDR3 runs to 14 residues. Per the germline V gene, CDR1 is SNHLY and CDR2 is FYNNEI. The CDR3 loop is CASRGIRNTGELFF. CDR3 DNA sequence: TGTGCCAGCAGGGGCATAAGGAACACCGGGGAGCTGTTTTTT.

The V gene is TRBV5-1, the J gene TRBJ2-1; TRBD2 matches 7 bases. The ends lost 3 bases at V and 0 bases at J; junction bases unmatched: 6. This CDR3 region has 16 residues. The germline V gene has CDR1 SGHRS and CDR2 YFSETQ. The CDR3 here is CASSYSGASSYNEQFF. The CDR3, as DNA: TGCGCCAGCAGCTACAGCGGGGCCAGCTCCTACAATGAGCAGTTCTTC.

The genes are TRBV5-1 and TRBJ1-3; D ambiguous. This CDR3 is 15 amino acids long. Germline CDR1 and CDR2: SGHRS and YFSETQ. Trimming took 4 bases from V and 0 from J, leaving 11 bases between them. The CDR3 bases are TGCGCCAGCAGCGCTTCGGGGATCTCTGGAAACACCATATATTTT. Translation gives CASSASGISGNTIYF.